This TCR beta chain comes out of a study of T cells after yellow fever vaccination. Findings and caveats of the study: A small proportion of clonotypes was detected in both the CD4 and CD8 compartments.

A word on this clonotype: Its antigen is unidentified.

V shed 3 bases and J 6 bases; nucleotides not matched to a gene: 3. The CDR3 loop spans 14 amino acids. A 5'RACE template-switching step, the method used to make TCR cDNA, added a universal primer site and UMIs. TCRdb reprocessed the 5' RACE reads via MiXCR and lists one record per CDR3 protein. The table has hundreds of thousands of distinct CDR3 sequences, 7.5% to 9% seen once. The chain recombines TRBV12-3 or TRBV12-4 with TRBJ1-4; 8 bases line up with TRBD1. The material was PBMCs, obtained on the day of the first yellow fever vaccination. This clonotype was obtained from a man aged 18 to 30 who received the YFV17D yellow fever vaccine. CDR3 coding DNA: TGTGCCAGCAGTTTTCAGGGGGCGGATGAAAAACTGTTTTTT. Its protein is CASSFQGADEKLFF.